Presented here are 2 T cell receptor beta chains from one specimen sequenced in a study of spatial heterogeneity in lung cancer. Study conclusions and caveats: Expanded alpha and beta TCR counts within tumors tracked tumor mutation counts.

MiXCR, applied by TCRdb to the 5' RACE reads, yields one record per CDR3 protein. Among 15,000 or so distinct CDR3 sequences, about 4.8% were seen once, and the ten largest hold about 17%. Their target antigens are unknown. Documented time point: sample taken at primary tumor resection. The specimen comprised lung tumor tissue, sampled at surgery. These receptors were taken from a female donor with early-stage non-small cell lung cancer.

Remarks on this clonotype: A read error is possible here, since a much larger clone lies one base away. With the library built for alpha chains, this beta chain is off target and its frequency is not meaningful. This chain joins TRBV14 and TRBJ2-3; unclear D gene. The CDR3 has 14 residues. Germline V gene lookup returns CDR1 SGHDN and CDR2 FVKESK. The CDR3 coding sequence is TGTGCCTGCAGCCAAGTGTTTTCCACAGATACGCAGTATTTT. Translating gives CACSQVFSTDTQYF.

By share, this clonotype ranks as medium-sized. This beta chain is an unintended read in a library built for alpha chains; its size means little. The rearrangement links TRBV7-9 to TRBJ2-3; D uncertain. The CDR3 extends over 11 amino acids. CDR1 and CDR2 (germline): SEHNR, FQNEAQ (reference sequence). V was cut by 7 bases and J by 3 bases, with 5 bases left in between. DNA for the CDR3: TGTGCCAGCACTTGGACAGATACGCAGTATTTT. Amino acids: CASTWTDTQYF.